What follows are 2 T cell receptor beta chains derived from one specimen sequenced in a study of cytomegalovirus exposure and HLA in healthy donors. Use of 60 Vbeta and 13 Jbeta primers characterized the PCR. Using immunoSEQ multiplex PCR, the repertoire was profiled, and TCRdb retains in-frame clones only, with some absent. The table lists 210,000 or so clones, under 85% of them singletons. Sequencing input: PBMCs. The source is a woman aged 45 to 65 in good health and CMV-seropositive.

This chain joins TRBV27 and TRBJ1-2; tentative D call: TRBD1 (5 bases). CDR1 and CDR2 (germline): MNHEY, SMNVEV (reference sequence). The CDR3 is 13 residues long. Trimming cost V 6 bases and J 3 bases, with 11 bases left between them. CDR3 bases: TGTGCCAGCAGGGGGCTCAATTACTATGGCTACACCTTC. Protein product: CASRGLNYYGYTF.

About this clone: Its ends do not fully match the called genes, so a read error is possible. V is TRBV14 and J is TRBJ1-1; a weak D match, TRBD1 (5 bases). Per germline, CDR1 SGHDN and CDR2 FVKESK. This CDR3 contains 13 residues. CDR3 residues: CASSLDILPVPEF. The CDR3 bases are TGTGCCAGCAGTCTGGACATTCTACCCGTCCCGGAGTTT. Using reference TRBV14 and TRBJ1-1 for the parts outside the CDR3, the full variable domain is EAGVTQFPSHSVIEKGQTVTLRCDPISGHDNLYWYRRVMGKEIKFLLHFVKESKQDESGMPNNRFLAERTGGTYSTLKVQPAELEDSGVYFCASSLDILPVPEFGQGTRLTVV.